Each of the 2 T cell receptor beta chains below was sequenced from the same sample in a study of cytomegalovirus exposure and HLA in healthy donors (dated by TCRdb to between 2016 and 2019). Libraries came from the immunoSEQ multiplex PCR assay. A mixture of 60 forward primers for TCR Vbeta segments and 13 reverse primers for TCR Jbeta segments was used in the multiplex PCR. As stored in TCRdb, this immuneACCESS dataset retains in-frame rearrangements with V and J assigned. A fraction of the clones does not appear; measured against another copy, unresolved V genes explain less than half of the discrepancy, and the remainder lacks a known reason. This sample gives fewer than 140,000 clones in total; about 75% of them show up just once. The leading ten clones occupy about 2.5% of the sample. The sample consisted of PBMCs. Source of these receptors: a man aged 40-50 years in good health and CMV-seronegative.

The gene calls are TRBV2 and TRBJ2-7, with TRBD1 identical over 9 bases. This CDR3 region has 13 residues. CDR1 SNHLY and CDR2 FYNNEI come from the germline V gene. Trimming removed 10 bases from V and 3 bases from J; junction bases left unmatched: 7. CDR3 in amino acids: CATKRDRVYEQYF. In nucleotides, the CDR3 is TGTGCCACAAAACGGGACAGGGTCTACGAGCAGTACTTC.

The V call is TRBV30, the J call TRBJ1-1, with a tentative D call TRBD1 (6 bases). CDR3 length equals 14 residues. The ends were cut back, 2 bases at V and 0 bases at J, with 10 bases in the middle. Germline CDR1 and CDR2: GTSNPN and SVGIG (reference sequence). CDR3 amino acids: CAWSLGQLNTEAFF. In nucleotides, the CDR3 is TGTGCCTGGAGTCTAGGACAGTTGAACACTGAAGCTTTCTTT.